Described below is a single T cell receptor (beta chain) sequence and its context. The entry originates in a study of control samples from healthy donors and cancer patients. Measured with immunoSEQ multiplex PCR; TCRdb has only the in-frame clones, and not every one. The sample consists of about 100,000 clones, about 85% of them appearing once. The sequence derives from a man aged 30-40 years in good health. The sample was blood.

The CDR3 spells CASAGTGHNTIYF. The CDR3 DNA reads TGTGCCAGTGCCGGGACAGGGCACAACACCATATATTTT. This sequence joins TRBV10-3 and TRBJ1-3; 9 nucleotides align to TRBD1. The germline V gene encodes CDR1 ENHRY and CDR2 SYGVKD. This CDR3 spans 13 amino acids. The trim removed 10 bases at V and 7 bases at J, leaving 8 bases unmatched.